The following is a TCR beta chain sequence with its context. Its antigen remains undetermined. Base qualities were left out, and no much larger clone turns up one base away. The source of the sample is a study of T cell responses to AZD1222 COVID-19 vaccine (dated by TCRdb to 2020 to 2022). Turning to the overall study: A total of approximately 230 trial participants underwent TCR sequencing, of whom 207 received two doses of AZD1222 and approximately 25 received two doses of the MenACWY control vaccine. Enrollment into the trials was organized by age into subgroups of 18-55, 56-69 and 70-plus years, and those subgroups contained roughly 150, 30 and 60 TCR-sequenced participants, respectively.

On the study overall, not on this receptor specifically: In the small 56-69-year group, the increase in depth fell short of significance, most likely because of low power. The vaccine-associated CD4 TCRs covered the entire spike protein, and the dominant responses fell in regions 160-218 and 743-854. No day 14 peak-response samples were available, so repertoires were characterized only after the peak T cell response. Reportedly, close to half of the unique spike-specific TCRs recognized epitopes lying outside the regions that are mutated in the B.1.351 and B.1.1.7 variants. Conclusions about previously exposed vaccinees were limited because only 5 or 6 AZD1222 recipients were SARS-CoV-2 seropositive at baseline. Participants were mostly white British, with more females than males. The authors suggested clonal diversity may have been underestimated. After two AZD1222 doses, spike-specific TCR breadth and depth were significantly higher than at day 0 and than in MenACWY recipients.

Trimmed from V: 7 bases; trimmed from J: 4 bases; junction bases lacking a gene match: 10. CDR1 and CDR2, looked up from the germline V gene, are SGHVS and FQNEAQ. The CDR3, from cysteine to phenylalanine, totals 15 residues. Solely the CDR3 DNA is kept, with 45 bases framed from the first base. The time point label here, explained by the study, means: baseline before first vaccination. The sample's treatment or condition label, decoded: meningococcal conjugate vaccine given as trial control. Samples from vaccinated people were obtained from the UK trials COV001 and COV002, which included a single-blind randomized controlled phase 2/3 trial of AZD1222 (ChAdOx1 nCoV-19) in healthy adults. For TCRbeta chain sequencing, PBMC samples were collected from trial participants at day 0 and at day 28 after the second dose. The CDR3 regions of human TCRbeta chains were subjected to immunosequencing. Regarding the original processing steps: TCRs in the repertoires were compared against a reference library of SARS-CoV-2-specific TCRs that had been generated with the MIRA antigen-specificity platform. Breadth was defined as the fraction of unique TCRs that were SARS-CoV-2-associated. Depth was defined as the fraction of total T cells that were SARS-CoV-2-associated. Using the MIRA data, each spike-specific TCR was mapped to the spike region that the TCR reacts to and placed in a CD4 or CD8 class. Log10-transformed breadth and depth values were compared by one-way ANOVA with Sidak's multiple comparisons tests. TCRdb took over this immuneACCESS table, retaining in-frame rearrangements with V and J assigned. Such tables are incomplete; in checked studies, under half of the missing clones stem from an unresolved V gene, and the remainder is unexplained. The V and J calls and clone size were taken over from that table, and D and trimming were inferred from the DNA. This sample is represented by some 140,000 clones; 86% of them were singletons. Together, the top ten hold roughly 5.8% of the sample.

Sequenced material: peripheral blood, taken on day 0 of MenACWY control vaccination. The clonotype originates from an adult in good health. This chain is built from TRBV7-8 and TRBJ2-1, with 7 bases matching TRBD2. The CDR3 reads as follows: CASTISGTTYNEQFF. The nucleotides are TGTGCCAGCACCATAAGCGGGACTACTTACAATGAGCAGTTCTTC.